This T cell receptor beta chain comes out of a study of memory CD8 T cells in hepatitis C reinfection. Overall study context: Reinfection meant HCV RNA positivity after two negatives ≥60 days apart.

The data were produced by immunoSEQ multiplex PCR, yet TCRdb's version contains in-frame clones alone and is incomplete. The profile shows more than 35,000 clones, more than 75% of them singletons. Documented time point: peak reinfection, 3 to 8 weeks after reinfection detection. Sorted cells were sequenced directly ex vivo without any in vitro expansion. CDR3 length: 15 amino acids. V was shortened by 0 bases and J by 3 bases, with 12 bases between the two germline ends. The germline V gene has CDR1 SGHRS and CDR2 YFSETQ. This chain joins TRBV5-1 and TRBJ2-5, with D possibly matching TRBD1 (6 bases). The sample consisted of naive CD8+ T cells sorted from blood. The receptor was derived from a man aged 18 to 29 with hepatitis C virus infection. The CDR3 region has the DNA TGCGCCAGCAGCTTGGGTGGGGGCCCTAAAGAGACCCAGTACTTC. It yields the protein CASSLGGGPKETQYF.